Reported below is one T cell receptor (beta chain). Original processing methods: Quantification of nucleated cells was approximated via reference gene primer amplification. The repertoire was sequenced with immunoSEQ multiplex PCR; TCRdb's copy has only in-frame clones and lacks some. Clone size and V and J calls were adopted from that table, with D and trimming inferred from the DNA. The table includes fewer than 130,000 clones, approximately 80% detected once. The data stem from a study of blood T cell repertoires in COVID-19. In the study overall: Spain, Italy and the United States supplied samples that represented acute and convalescent COVID-19. PBMCs, B-cell-depleted T cells, or T cells were the source of the cDNA or gDNA that made up the material.

Trimming removed 4 bases from V and 3 bases from J, with 20 bases in between. The CDR3 extends over 16 amino acids. Per the germline V gene, CDR1 is SGHRS and CDR2 is YFSETQ. The specimen sequenced was peripheral blood. This TCR derives from a woman between 55 and 75 years old with acute or convalescent COVID-19. The genes are TRBV5-1 and TRBJ2-7; D perhaps matches TRBD2 (6 bases). The CDR3 loop is CASSPPLMGLNYEQYF. The CDR3 DNA follows: TGCGCCAGCAGCCCGCCTCTTATGGGACTGAACTACGAGCAGTACTTC.